These 4 T cell receptor beta chains originate from one sample sequenced in a study of STAT3 mutations in large granular lymphocyte leukemia. Study-wide points: In T-cell large granular lymphocyte leukemia, about half of patients showed multiple immunodominant subclonotypes.

No antigen has been assigned to these receptors. Clones were sequenced by immunoSEQ multiplex PCR, and TCRdb holds only the in-frame ones, with some missing. The sample carries 1,500 to 2,500 clones, 67% recorded once. The source material was peripheral blood mononuclear cells. The receptors were sampled from a man aged 55 to 70 with T-cell large granular lymphocyte leukemia. Some clones in this sample may be carry-over from other donors' samples.

The V call is TRBV6-1, the J call TRBJ1-4; D not resolved. Trimming cost V 7 bases and J 0 bases, with 9 bases left between them. This CDR3 spans 14 amino acids. Per the germline V gene, CDR1 is MNHNS and CDR2 is SASEGT. CDR3 sequence: CASTGRATNEKLFF. The CDR3 DNA reads as TGTGCCAGCACTGGTCGGGCAACTAATGAAAAACTGTTTTTT.

The chain couples TRBV5-1 to TRBJ1-5, with 7 bases aligning to TRBD1. Per the germline V gene, CDR1 is SGHRS and CDR2 is YFSETQ. J lost 4 bases, V lost 4 bases, and 5 bases had no gene match. CDR3 length: 14 amino acids. CDR3 DNA sequence: TGCGCCAGCAGCCCGGGACAGCTAAATCAGCCCCAGCATTTT. The encoded protein is CASSPGQLNQPQHF.

CDR3 residues: CSAGGSSNYGYTF. CDR3 bases: TGCAGCGCCGGAGGGAGCAGTAACTATGGCTACACCTTC. The genes are TRBV29-1 and TRBJ1-2; D remains ambiguous. Between the trimmed V and J ends, which lost 7 bases and 1 base, there was a span of 13 bases. The CDR3 sequence is 13 residues long. Per the germline V gene, CDR1 is SQVTM and CDR2 is ANQGSEA.

The gene calls are TRBV9 and TRBJ1-3; D is unclear. The CDR3 contains 13 residues. Trimming cost V 4 bases and J 0 bases, with 5 bases left between them. In germline, CDR1 is SGDLS, CDR2 YYNGEE. DNA for the CDR3: TGTGCCAGCAGCACTAGCTCTGGAAACACCATATATTTT. Translating gives CASSTSSGNTIYF.